This T cell receptor beta chain was captured in a study of cytomegalovirus exposure and HLA in healthy donors. A word on this clone: Its antigen remains unidentified.

The study's findings and limits: 150 to 200 TCR beta chains were listed as cytomegalovirus-associated. Exclusion as indistinguishable affected some V segments, including TRBV6-2 and TRBV6-3. A later analysis by the authors found several of the most significant clusters apparently linked to common viral pathogens.

When sampled, the donors appeared nominally healthy, though they likely had unrecorded immune exposures. 13 Jbeta primers and 60 Vbeta primers were used for the PCR. TCRdb's copy holds only in-frame clones and misses some; the assay was immunoSEQ multiplex PCR. The profile shows 50,000 to 55,000 clones, around 80% of them singletons. The CDR3 extends over 15 amino acids. Germline V gene data show CDR1 as LNHDA and CDR2 as SQIVND (reference sequence). Between the trimmed V and J ends, which lost 6 bases and 0 bases, there was a span of 13 bases. The V call is TRBV19, the J call TRBJ2-3; D is unresolved. The sequence came from a boy younger than 18 in good health and CMV-seropositive. What was sequenced was PBMCs. DNA for the CDR3: TGTGCCAGTAGCAAAGACACGGCTAGCACAGATACGCAGTATTTT. Residues: CASSKDTASTDTQYF. The full variable domain, rest sourced from reference TRBV19 and TRBJ2-3, is DGGITQSPKYLFRKEGQNVTLSCEQNLNHDAMYWYRQDPGQGLRLIYYSQIVNDFQKGDIAEGYSVSREKKESFPLTVTSAQKNPTAFYLCASSKDTASTDTQYFGPGTRLTVL.